This T cell receptor beta chain was profiled in a study of control samples from healthy donors and cancer patients. This clone was counted a few times. Sequenced by immunoSEQ multiplex PCR; TCRdb stores in-frame clones only, minus some. The sample has around 89,000 clones, approximately 78% seen once; the top ten hold roughly 9.8%. CDR1 and CDR2 from the germline V gene are LGHDT and YNNKEL (reference sequence). V was clipped by 6 bases and J by 10 bases, with 10 bases between them. This CDR3 is 12 amino acids long. The receptor comes from a woman aged 55-69 years in good health. The chain joins TRBV3-1 (or the pseudogene TRBV3-2) to TRBJ1-6; D call uncertain. The sequenced sample was blood. The chain's CDR3 is CASSDASSPLHF. CDR3 in DNA: TGTGCCAGCAGTGACGCGTCCTCACCCCTCCACTTT.